A single T cell receptor (beta chain) is shown here with its context. What this receptor recognizes is not known. Base qualities are not at hand, and no much larger clone is one base apart. This sample was taken from a study of Graves' ophthalmopathy and Graves' hyperthyroidism (dated by TCRdb to the late 2010s). Some background on the complete study: Peripheral blood was collected at initial diagnosis, before any treatment. T-cell repertoires of thyroid tissue and blood were compared in about 6 hyperthyroidism patients. The independent validation cohort included about 19 hyperthyroidism patients plus 17 patients who later progressed from hyperthyroidism to ophthalmopathy. To explore V-J signatures that separate ophthalmopathy from hyperthyroidism, a discovery set of about 98 patients was enrolled, consisting of 40 to 45 with ophthalmopathy and roughly 60 with stable hyperthyroidism. The study used signatures of the TCR beta repertoire to tell Graves' ophthalmopathy apart from Graves' hyperthyroidism and to predict which patients would progress to ophthalmopathy. In total, 135 blood samples were TCR-sequenced: 40 to 45 ophthalmopathy, some 75 hyperthyroidism and roughly 17 hyperthyroidism-to-ophthalmopathy patients. The approximately 90 discovery patients were divided at random into training and test sets in a 7:3 ratio. Following sample collection, hyperthyroidism patients were given methimazole at a starting dose of 30 mg daily, and ophthalmopathy patients were given high-dose intravenous methylprednisolone.

Beyond this particular receptor, the publication reports: In validation, the model predicted ophthalmopathy progression with about 71% sensitivity and around 72% specificity; some 13 predicted patients were CT-confirmed with GO in a median of 6.5 months. Most expanded thyroid clonotypes with a frequency above 0.001 also appeared in blood, which suggests that blood repertoires may reflect the immune response in the thyroid. No statistical method was used to predetermine the sample size, and group allocation was not hidden from the investigators. The 13-signature model separated ophthalmopathy from stable hyperthyroidism with around 90% sensitivity and around 81% specificity in cross-validation, and 80%/75% in the test set.

The germline V gene gives CDR1 as MNHNS and CDR2 as SASEGT. The CDR3 covers 14 residues, taking in both the cysteine and the phenylalanine. Only the CDR3 portion is preserved as DNA: 42 bases, with reading frame beginning at the first base. V was cut back by 7 bases and J by 4 bases, leaving a gap of 11 bases between them. For repertoire sequencing, the TCR beta CDR3 regions were amplified from RNA transcripts. The first round of RT-PCR was done with HTBI primers and the Qiagen OneStep RT-PCR kit, and was followed by a second round of multiplex PCR, then size selection and purification. The libraries underwent paired-end sequencing with 100 bp reads on an Illumina HiSeq2000. The authors' pipeline ran thus. SOAPnuke was used to process the reads, throwing out any read that had adapters, had uncalled bases, had a mean Phred below 15, or lacked an exact constant-primer or identifier match. COPE v1.2.5 was used to merge the high-quality paired reads. Each unique nucleotide sequence was defined as a clonotype, and clonotypes were aligned to IMGT TRB V, D and J references with MiTCR v1.1. Only V-J combinations with frequency above 0.0001 were analysed, covering more than 99% of repertoires. For each V-J combination, a TCR clonal expansion and chaos score was defined as the ratio of F50 clonal expansion to chaos observed in the TCRdist matrix. Welch's t-statistics and random forest were used to reduce features to about a dozen V-J combinations, which were fed into a naive Bayes classifier. The similarity between thyroid and blood repertoires was quantified using the Morisita-Horn index. TCRdb itself trimmed the public reads at Q25 with fastp, ran MiXCR and retained productive beta chains. Each CDR3 protein gets just one entry, which takes the most common genes and DNA from the rows behind it. The V and J calls reflect TCRdb's pipeline rather than the authors' work. This sample lists about 210,000 distinct CDR3 sequences; under 30% were detected once. Approximately 9% of the sample is held by the ten biggest clonotypes.

Ophthalmopathy patients were characterized by moderately to severely active disease, a Clinical Activity Score of at least 3, a NOSPECS grade of at least 4, and a disease duration under 3 months. Patients were excluded if they had other autoimmune diseases, uncontrolled infections, pregnancy or lactation. Diagnosis was based on clinical symptoms, serum thyroxine, TRAb, thyroid ultrasound and orbital computed tomography. Ficoll-Paque density gradient centrifugation was used to isolate PBMCs from about 9 ml of fresh peripheral blood. Total RNA was extracted using Trizol reagent, and RNA quality was checked on an Agilent 2100 Bioanalyzer.

Sample: peripheral blood. The chain links TRBV6-1 with TRBJ1-6, and TRBD1 may be the D gene, going by 6 matching bases. This TCR came from a man between 45 and 60 years old with Graves' ophthalmopathy. Donor details come from another sample of the same person, matched by shared clones. The CDR3 here reads CASTRDTYNSPLHF. In nucleotides, the sequence is TGTGCCAGCACTCGGGACACTTATAATTCACCCCTCCACTTT.